The clone carrying this T cell receptor (beta chain) was seen a single time. As yet, its antigen is unknown. The PCR was carried out with 60 Vbeta primers and 13 Jbeta primers. Measured with immunoSEQ multiplex PCR; TCRdb has only the in-frame clones, and not every one. The table shows a few hundred thousand clones, with 65% to 80% occurring only once. The sample belongs to a study of cytomegalovirus exposure and HLA in healthy donors. General study findings and limits: Rarity characterized most TCR sequences, yet some public TCRs appeared in many donors. Segments of the TCR beta V type were, in most cases, productive about 90% or about 30% of the time in an earlier analysis. Altogether, 150 or so TCR beta chains were recorded as cytomegalovirus-associated. Relative to equally common others, HLA-associated TCR beta chains showed greater clonal expansion in a later analysis.

The V gene end was trimmed by 2 bases and the J gene end by 8 bases; junction bases not matched to a gene: 8. Germline CDR1 SGHTA, CDR2 FQGNSA. This CDR3 contains 15 residues. The receptor's source is a man aged 40-50 years in good health and CMV-seronegative. The chain combines TRBV7-2 with TRBJ2-1, with 8 bases matching TRBD2. Sample: PBMCs. The CDR3 sequence is CASSLKAGGPHEQFF. For the CDR3, the DNA is TGTGCCAGCAGCTTAAAGGCGGGAGGCCCGCATGAGCAGTTCTTC.